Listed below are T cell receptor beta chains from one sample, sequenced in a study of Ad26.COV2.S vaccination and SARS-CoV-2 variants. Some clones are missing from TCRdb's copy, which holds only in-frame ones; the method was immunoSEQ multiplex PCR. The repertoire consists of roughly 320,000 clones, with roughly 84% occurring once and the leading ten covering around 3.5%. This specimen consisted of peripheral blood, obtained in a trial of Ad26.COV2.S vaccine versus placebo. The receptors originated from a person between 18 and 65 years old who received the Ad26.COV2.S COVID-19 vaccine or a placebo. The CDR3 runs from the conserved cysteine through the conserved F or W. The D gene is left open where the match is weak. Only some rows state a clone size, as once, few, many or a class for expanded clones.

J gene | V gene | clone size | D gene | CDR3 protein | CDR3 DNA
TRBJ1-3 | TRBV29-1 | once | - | CSATVGGTIYF | TGCAGCGCAACTGTCGGGGGAACCATATATTTT
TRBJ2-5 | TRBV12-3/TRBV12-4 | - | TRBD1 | CASSFGRGETQYF | TGTGCCAGCAGTTTCGGCAGGGGGGAGACCCAGTACTTC
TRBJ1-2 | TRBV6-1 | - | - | CASSEAGGVNYGYTF | TGTGCCAGCAGTGAAGCGGGGGGGGTGAACTATGGCTACACCTTC
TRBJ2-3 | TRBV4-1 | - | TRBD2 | CASSHQRGDLADTQYF | TGCGCCAGCAGCCACCAGCGGGGGGATCTCGCAGATACGCAGTATTTT
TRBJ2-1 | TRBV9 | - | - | CASSVVDDSTPGNEQFF | TGTGCCAGCAGCGTAGTAGATGACTCCACACCGGGCAATGAGCAGTTCTTC
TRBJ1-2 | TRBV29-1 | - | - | CSVTRGYGYTF | TGCAGCGTTACAAGGGGGTATGGCTACACCTTC
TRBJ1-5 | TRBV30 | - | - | CAWSAPGAQTFQPQHF | TGTGCCTGGAGTGCGCCAGGGGCGCAGACGTTTCAGCCCCAGCATTTT
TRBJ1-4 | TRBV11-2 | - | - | CASSLTLSGEKLFF | TGTGCCAGCAGCTTAACCCTTTCGGGTGAAAAACTGTTTTTT
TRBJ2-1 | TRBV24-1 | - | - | CATSGGYWENEQFF | TGTGCCACCAGTGGGGGATATTGGGAAAATGAGCAGTTCTTC
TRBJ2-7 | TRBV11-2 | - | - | CASSLPDRYEQYF | TGTGCCAGCAGCTTACCTGACCGATACGAGCAGTACTTC
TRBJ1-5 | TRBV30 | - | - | CAWSPGSNQPQHF | TGTGCCTGGAGTCCCGGGAGCAATCAGCCCCAGCATTTT
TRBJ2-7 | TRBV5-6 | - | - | CASSLGYEQYF | TGTGCCAGCAGCTTAGGCTACGAGCAGTACTTC
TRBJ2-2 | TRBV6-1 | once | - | CASSEDSDTGELFF | TGTGCCAGCAGTGAAGATTCGGACACCGGGGAGCTGTTTTTT
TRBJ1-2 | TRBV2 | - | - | CASSEGGWDYGYTF | TGTGCCAGCAGTGAGGGGGGCTGGGACTATGGCTACACCTTC
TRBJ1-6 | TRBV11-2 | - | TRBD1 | CASSVPGQGWAPLHF | TGTGCCAGCAGCGTACCGGGACAGGGGTGGGCACCCCTCCACTTT
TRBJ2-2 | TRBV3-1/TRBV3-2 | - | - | CASSQDTFTGELFF | TGTGCCAGCAGCCAAGATACCTTCACCGGGGAGCTGTTTTTT
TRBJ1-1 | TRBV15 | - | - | CATSRDLDGTEAFF | TGTGCCACCAGCAGAGATCTCGATGGAACTGAAGCTTTCTTT
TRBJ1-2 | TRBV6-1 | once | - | CASSEILAGGGGNYGYTF | TGTGCCAGCAGTGAAATCCTAGCGGGGGGAGGGGGAAACTATGGCTACACCTTC
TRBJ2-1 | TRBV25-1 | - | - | CASSGSYNEQFF | TGTGCCAGCAGTGGGTCCTACAATGAGCAGTTCTTC
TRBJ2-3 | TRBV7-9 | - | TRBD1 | CASSPTGRVTDTQYF | TGTGCCAGCAGCCCGACAGGGAGAGTGACAGATACGCAGTATTTT
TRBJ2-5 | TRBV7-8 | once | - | CASSLGILQTQETQYF | TGTGCCAGCAGCTTAGGAATTTTACAAACACAAGAGACCCAGTACTTC
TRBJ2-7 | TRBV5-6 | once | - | CASSLRRYEQYF | TGTGCCAGCAGCTTACGACGTTACGAGCAGTACTTC
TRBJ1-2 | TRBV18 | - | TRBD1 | CASSSGQALGGYTF | TGTGCCAGCTCATCGGGACAGGCTCTGGGGGGCTACACCTTC
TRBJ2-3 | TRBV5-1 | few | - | CASSFSGGSTDTQYF | TGCGCCAGCAGCTTTTCAGGCGGTAGCACAGATACGCAGTATTTT
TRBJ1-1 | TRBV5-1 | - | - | CASSIHTEAFF | TGCGCCAGCAGCATACACACTGAAGCTTTCTTT
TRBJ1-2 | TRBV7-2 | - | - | CASSLDQGIRYGYTF | TGTGCCAGCAGCTTAGACCAGGGGATCCGATATGGCTACACCTTC
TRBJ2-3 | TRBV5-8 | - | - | CASSSGTHSTDTQYF | TGTGCCAGCAGCTCCGGGACCCATAGCACAGATACGCAGTATTTT
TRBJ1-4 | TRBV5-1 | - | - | CASSVGHGNEKLFF | TGCGCCAGCAGCGTGGGACACGGGAATGAAAAACTGTTTTTT
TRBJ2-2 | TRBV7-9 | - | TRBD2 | CASSWPAGVSYTGELFF | TGTGCCAGCAGCTGGCCAGCGGGGGTCAGCTACACCGGGGAGCTGTTTTTT
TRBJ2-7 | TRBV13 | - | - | CASSLGRGYEQYF | TGTGCCAGCAGCTTAGGACGGGGGTACGAGCAGTACTTC
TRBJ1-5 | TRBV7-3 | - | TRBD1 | CASSGQGYSNQPQHF | TGTGCCAGCAGCGGACAGGGTTATAGCAATCAGCCCCAGCATTTT
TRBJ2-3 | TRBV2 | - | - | CASSLDKLYRYF | TGTGCCAGCAGCCTGGACAAGCTTTATCGGTATTTT
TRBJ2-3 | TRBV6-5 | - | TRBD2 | CASMGTSGVDTQYF | TGTGCCAGCATGGGGACTAGCGGGGTGGATACGCAGTATTTT
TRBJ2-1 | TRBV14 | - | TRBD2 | CATGLAGGKQFF | TGTGCCACAGGACTAGCGGGGGGGAAGCAGTTCTTC
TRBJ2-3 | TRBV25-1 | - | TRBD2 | CASSALAGGVTDTQYF | TGTGCCAGCAGTGCACTAGCGGGGGGGGTCACAGATACGCAGTATTTT
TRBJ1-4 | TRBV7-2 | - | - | CASSLWAASNEKLFF | TGTGCCAGCAGCTTATGGGCAGCCTCTAATGAAAAACTGTTTTTT
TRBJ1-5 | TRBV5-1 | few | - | CASSLVGWDWDSNQPQHF | TGCGCCAGCAGCTTGGTTGGCTGGGATTGGGATAGCAATCAGCCCCAGCATTTT
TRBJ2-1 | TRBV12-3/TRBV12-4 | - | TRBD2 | CASRKLASHEQFF | TGTGCCAGCAGGAAACTAGCGTCCCATGAGCAGTTCTTC
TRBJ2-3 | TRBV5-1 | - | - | CASSLPSPTDTQYF | TGCGCCAGCAGCTTGCCTTCCCCCACAGATACGCAGTATTTT
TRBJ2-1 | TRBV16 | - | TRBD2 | CASSHVAGGDNEQFF | TGTGCCAGCAGCCACGTAGCGGGGGGGGACAATGAGCAGTTCTTC
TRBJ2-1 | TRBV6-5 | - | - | CARDRLFNEQFF | TGTGCCAGGGACAGATTATTCAATGAGCAGTTCTTC
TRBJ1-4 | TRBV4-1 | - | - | CASSQGGSNEEKLFF | TGCGCCAGCAGCCAAGGTGGGTCTAATGAGGAAAAACTGTTTTTT
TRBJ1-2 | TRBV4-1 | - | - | CASSQDEGRAISYGYTF | TGCGCCAGCAGCCAAGACGAAGGCAGAGCGATATCCTATGGCTACACCTTC
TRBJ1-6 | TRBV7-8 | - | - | CASSLRNSPLHF | TGTGCCAGCAGCCTCCGGAATTCACCCCTCCACTTT
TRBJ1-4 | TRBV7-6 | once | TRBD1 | CASSLFLLQGANEKLFF | TGTGCCAGCAGCTTATTCCTGTTACAGGGGGCTAATGAAAAACTGTTTTTT
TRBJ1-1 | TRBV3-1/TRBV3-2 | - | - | CASSQEAGWYTEAFF | TGTGCCAGCAGCCAAGAGGCGGGTTGGTACACTGAAGCTTTCTTT
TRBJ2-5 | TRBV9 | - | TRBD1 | CASSATGLRDETQYF | TGTGCCAGCAGCGCGACAGGGCTCAGGGACGAGACCCAGTACTTC
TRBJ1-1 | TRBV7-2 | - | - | CASSLSTGMNTEAFF | TGTGCCAGCAGCTTGTCGACAGGTATGAACACTGAAGCTTTCTTT
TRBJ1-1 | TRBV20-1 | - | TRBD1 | CSASGFGQGGGNTEAFF | TGCAGTGCTAGTGGTTTTGGACAGGGTGGAGGCAACACTGAAGCTTTCTTT
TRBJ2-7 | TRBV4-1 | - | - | CASSQDTTYEQYF | TGCGCCAGCAGCCAAGATACCACCTACGAGCAGTACTTC
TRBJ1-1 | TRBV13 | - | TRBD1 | CASSYLTGENTEAFF | TGTGCCAGCAGCTACCTGACAGGGGAGAACACTGAAGCTTTCTTT
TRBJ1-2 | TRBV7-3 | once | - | CASSLYADYGYTF | TGTGCCAGCAGCTTATATGCGGACTATGGCTACACCTTC